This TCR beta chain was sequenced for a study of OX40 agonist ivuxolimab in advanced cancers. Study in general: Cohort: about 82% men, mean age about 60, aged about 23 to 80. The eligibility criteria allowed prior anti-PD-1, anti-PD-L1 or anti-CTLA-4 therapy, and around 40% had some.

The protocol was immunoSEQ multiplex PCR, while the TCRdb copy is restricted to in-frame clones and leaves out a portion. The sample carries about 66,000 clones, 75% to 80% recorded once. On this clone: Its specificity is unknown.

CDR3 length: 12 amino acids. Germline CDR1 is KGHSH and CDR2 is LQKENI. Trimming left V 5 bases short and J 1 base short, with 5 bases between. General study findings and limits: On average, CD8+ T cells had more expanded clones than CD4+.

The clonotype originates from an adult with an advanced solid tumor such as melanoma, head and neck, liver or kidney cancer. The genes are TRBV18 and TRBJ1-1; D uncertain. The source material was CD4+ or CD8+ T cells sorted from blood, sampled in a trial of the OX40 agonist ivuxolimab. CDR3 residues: CASSKPNTEAFF. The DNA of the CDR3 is TGTGCCAGCTCAAAGCCGAACACTGAAGCTTTCTTT.